This TCR beta chain was captured by sequencing in a study of cytomegalovirus exposure and HLA in healthy donors. The study ran its PCR with 60 Vbeta and 13 Jbeta primers. Assay used: immunoSEQ multiplex PCR; TCRdb lists only in-frame clones, some missing. This sample has 90,000 to 140,000 clones, with about 83% found just once. Note on this clone: Its antigen is undetermined.

Germline V lookup: CDR1 SGHNT, CDR2 YYREEE (reference sequence). The CDR3 is 14 residues long. J lost 9 bases, V lost 2 bases, and 3 bases had no gene match. The study's findings and limits: Later genetic work tied a missense DCLRE1C variant to beta-chain V and J trimming. Across all donors, roughly uniform sequencing depth was an assumption of the presence/absence analyses.

Sequenced: PBMCs. This TCR derives from a man younger than 35 in good health and CMV-seronegative. The rearrangement joins TRBV5-4 to TRBJ2-2; TRBD2 matches 11 bases. CDR3 DNA sequence: TGTGCCAGCAGCTTAGGGACTAGCGGCCGGGAGCTGTTTTTT. Translation: CASSLGTSGRELFF.